This T cell receptor (beta chain) was sequenced during a study of shared clonotypes between healthy human individuals. Trimming shortened V by 4 bases and J by 5 bases, and 11 bases separated the two germline ends. The V gene's germline CDR1 is SEHNR and CDR2 FQNEAQ (reference sequence). This CDR3 comprises 13 residues. Sequencing was performed with immunoSEQ multiplex PCR; in TCRdb, only in-frame clones are kept and a portion is missing. Here the sample spans some 1.4 million clones, more than 95% being singletons. Sequences were obtained from naive CD4+ T cells sorted from blood. This sample's subset: CD45RA+ positively selected. This chain uses TRBV7-9 with TRBJ2-5; TRBD2 might be the D (6 bases). The receptor was derived from a man between 25 and 39 years old in good health. In nucleotides, the CDR3 is TGTGCCAGCAGCTCCCCAGGGAGGGAGACCCAGTACTTC. Amino acid sequence: CASSSPGRETQYF. Full variable domain (remainder filled in from reference TRBV7-9 and TRBJ2-5): DTGVSQNPRHKITKRGQNVTFRCDPISEHNRLYWYRQTLGQGPEFLTYFQNEAQLEKSRLLSDRFSAERPKGSFSTLEIQRTEQGDSAMYLCASSSPGRETQYFGPGTRLLVL.